This entry describes one TCR beta chain. The data are from a study of blood T cell repertoires in COVID-19. Study-level background: Acute and convalescent COVID-19 specimens originated in the United States, Italy and Spain. The analysed material was cDNA or gDNA that came from T cells, B-cell-depleted T cells, or PBMCs.

Losses at the gene ends were 0 bases for V and 2 bases for J; bases not matched to a gene: 6. Per the germline V gene, CDR1 is ENHRY and CDR2 is SYGVKD. CDR3 length: 19 amino acids. Measured with immunoSEQ multiplex PCR; TCRdb has only the in-frame clones, and not every one. The table includes about 140,000 clones, roughly 76% detected once. V usage is TRBV10-3 and J usage is TRBJ2-3; 15 bases are shared with TRBD2. The sample was peripheral blood. The clonotype comes from a man aged 80 or over with acute or convalescent COVID-19. Here the CDR3 reads CAISESWTSGGAPTDTQYF. The CDR3 nucleotides are TGTGCCATCAGTGAGTCTTGGACTAGCGGGGGGGCTCCCACAGATACGCAGTATTTT.